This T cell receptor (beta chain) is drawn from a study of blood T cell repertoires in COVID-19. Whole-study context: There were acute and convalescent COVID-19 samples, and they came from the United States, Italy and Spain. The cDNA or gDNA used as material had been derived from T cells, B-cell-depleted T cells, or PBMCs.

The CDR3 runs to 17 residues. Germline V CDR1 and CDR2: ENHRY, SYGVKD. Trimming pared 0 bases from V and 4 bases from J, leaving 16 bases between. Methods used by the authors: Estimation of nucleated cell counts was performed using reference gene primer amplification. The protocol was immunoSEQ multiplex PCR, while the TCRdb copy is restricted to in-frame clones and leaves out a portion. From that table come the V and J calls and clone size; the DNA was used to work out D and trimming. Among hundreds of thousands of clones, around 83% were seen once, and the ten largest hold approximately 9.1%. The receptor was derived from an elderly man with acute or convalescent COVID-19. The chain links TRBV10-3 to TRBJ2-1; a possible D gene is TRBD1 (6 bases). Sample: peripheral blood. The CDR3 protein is CAISESGGPGLYNEQFF. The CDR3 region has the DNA TGTGCCATCAGTGAGTCAGGGGGACCCGGACTTTACAATGAGCAGTTCTTC.